This entry lists 23 T cell receptor beta chains sequenced from one sample in a study of CD8 T cells in ankylosing spondylitis. TCRdb recomputed calls from the 5' RACE reads with MiXCR, one row per CDR3 protein. This table has some 270,000 distinct CDR3 sequences, 32% appearing once. The sequencing input was blood, either unsorted or a sorted T cell fraction (not recorded which). The origin of the receptors is a male donor with ankylosing spondylitis or in good health (not recorded which).

The chain couples TRBV10-2 to TRBJ2-5, with 11 positions matching TRBD1. This CDR3 is built from 15 residues. The V and J ends lost 6 bases and 6 bases, in that order; junction bases with no gene match: 9. Germline CDR1 is WSHSY and CDR2 is SAAADI. CDR3 bases: TGCGCCAGCAGCCCGGACAGGGGGCGGTTTAAGACCCAGTACTTC. Translation gives CASSPDRGRFKTQYF.

V and J are TRBV12-3 or TRBV12-4 and TRBJ1-4; D is unclear. This CDR3 comprises 12 residues. V was shortened by 6 bases and J by 8 bases, with 10 bases between the two germline ends. The CDR3: CASSLRPEKLFF. CDR3 nucleotides: TGTGCCAGCAGCCTTAGGCCCGAAAAACTGTTTTTT.

The J gene is TRBJ2-3, the V gene TRBV5-1; TRBD1 matches at 9 bases. Trimming at V came to 7 bases and at J to 4 bases, leaving 10 bases not matched to a gene. Germline CDR1 is SGHRS and CDR2 is YFSETQ. The CDR3 covers 15 residues. The CDR3 coding sequence is TGCGCCAGCCGACCGTGGGGACAGGGCCCAGATACGCAGTATTTT. Protein sequence: CASRPWGQGPDTQYF.

This clonotype was detected a few times. The gene calls are TRBV12-3 or TRBV12-4 and TRBJ2-3, with TRBD1 matching over 11 bases. Losses at the gene ends were 5 bases for V and 1 base for J; bases not matched to a gene: 5. This CDR3 spans 16 amino acids. In DNA form, the CDR3 reads TGTGCCAGCAGTAGGACAGGGGGCTGGGGCACAGATACGCAGTATTTT. Amino acids: CASSRTGGWGTDTQYF.

This clonotype was seen a handful of times. V gene TRBV11-1 combines with J gene TRBJ2-5; 13 bases line up with TRBD2. Trimming at V came to 3 bases and at J to 3 bases, leaving 1 base not matched to a gene. Germline assignment: CDR1 SGHAT and CDR2 FQDESV (reference sequence). This CDR3 is built from 15 residues. The CDR3 DNA follows: TGTGCCAGCAGCTTCGGACTAGCGGGGGAAGAGACCCAGTACTTC. It specifies CASSFGLAGEETQYF.

CDR3 loop: CSARDRDRGLSTEAFF. The CDR3, as DNA: TGCAGTGCTAGAGATCGGGACAGGGGATTAAGTACTGAAGCTTTCTTT. The chain couples TRBV20-1 to TRBJ1-1, with 10 bases lining up with TRBD1. Looked up from germline, CDR1 is DFQATT and CDR2 is SNEGSKA (reference sequence). The CDR3 extends over 16 amino acids. The V segment lost 0 bases and the J segment 5 bases; nucleotides outside the gene matches: 9.

In this sample, this clonotype turned up a few times. The CDR3 coding sequence is TGTGCCAGCAGTACGCCTCAACGGGGGGGCACTGAAGCTTTCTTT. Translation gives CASSTPQRGGTEAFF. This chain connects TRBV6-1 to TRBJ1-1, with a weak D call TRBD1 (5 bases). Trimming left V 5 bases short and J 4 bases short, with 17 bases between. Germline CDR1 and CDR2: MNHNS and SASEGT. This CDR3 is 15 amino acids long.

This clonotype was seen more than once but under ten times. The J gene is TRBJ2-5, the V gene TRBV27; 12 bases match TRBD1. Per germline, CDR1 MNHEY and CDR2 SMNVEV (reference sequence). The junction had 12 bases not matched to a gene; V was cut back by 5 bases and J by 5 bases. This CDR3 spans 17 amino acids. The CDR3 DNA is TGTGCCAGCAGTCCCGAACTCGGGACAGGGGGCGGGGAGACCCAGTACTTC. Its translation is CASSPELGTGGGETQYF.

This sequence joins TRBV20-1 and TRBJ2-2; possible D gene TRBD1, 5 bases. V dropped 4 bases and J dropped 3 bases, with 9 bases sitting between them. This CDR3 comprises 13 residues. The V gene's germline CDR1 is DFQATT and CDR2 SNEGSKA (reference sequence). As DNA, the CDR3 is TGCAGTGCTACGACAGTTGACACCGGGGAGCTGTTTTTT. Translating gives CSATTVDTGELFF.

In this sample, this clonotype turned up a few times. The rearrangement joins TRBV20-1 to TRBJ2-3, with D possibly matching TRBD2 (5 bases). In germline, CDR1 is DFQATT, CDR2 SNEGSKA (reference sequence). The V and J ends lost 1 base and 3 bases respectively, with 14 bases between them. This CDR3 region has 15 residues. The CDR3 sequence is CSARVAWESTDTQYF. In DNA, the CDR3 is TGCAGTGCTAGAGTAGCGTGGGAGAGTACAGATACGCAGTATTTT.

The chain recombines TRBV20-1 with TRBJ2-1, with D perhaps TRBD2 (6 bases). V was trimmed by 2 bases and J by 12 bases, leaving 14 bases between them. Germline V lookup: CDR1 DFQATT, CDR2 SNEGSKA (reference sequence). The CDR3 is 12 residues long. CDR3 bases: TGCAGTGCTAGACTAGTATTGGGAGGGCAGTTCTTC. This codes for CSARLVLGGQFF.

This clonotype has only a few counts. This chain joins TRBV7-3 and TRBJ2-3, with 12 positions matching TRBD2. V lost 5 bases and J lost 9; bases outside the gene matches: 9. CDR1 is SGHTA and CDR2 is FQGTGA in the germline V gene. The CDR3 has 15 residues. CDR3 loop: CASSPDRTSGETQYF. CDR3 nucleotide sequence: TGTGCCAGCAGCCCCGACCGGACTAGCGGGGAGACGCAGTATTTT.

The V and J genes are TRBV9 and TRBJ2-3; 8 bases are shared with TRBD1. The V gene end was trimmed by 4 bases and the J gene end by 4 bases; junction bases not matched to a gene: 11. The CDR3 is 16 amino acids. Germline V gives CDR1 SGDLS, CDR2 YYNGEE. The CDR3 region has the DNA TGTGCCAGCAGCAATCGACAGGGGTGGATTGCAGATACGCAGTATTTT. This codes for CASSNRQGWIADTQYF.

The rearrangement uses TRBV25-1 and TRBJ2-7; 7 nucleotides align to TRBD1. The CDR3 is 15 residues long. CDR1 is MGHDK and CDR2 is SYGVNS in the germline V gene. Trimming at V came to 5 bases and at J to 2 bases, leaving 9 bases not matched to a gene. The DNA of the CDR3 is TGTGCCAGCAGTCATCCGGGACAGCCGCCCTACGAGCAGTACTTC. It specifies CASSHPGQPPYEQYF.

The CDR3 region is CASSPQGSSYNEQFF. The DNA for the CDR3 is TGCGCCAGCAGCCCACAGGGGAGCTCCTACAATGAGCAGTTCTTC. The chain couples TRBV5-1 to TRBJ2-1, with TRBD1 matching 7 bases. The V segment lost 4 bases and the J segment 0 bases; nucleotides outside the gene matches: 4. Germline assignment: CDR1 SGHRS and CDR2 YFSETQ. CDR3 length equals 15 residues. Combining the CDR3 with reference TRBV5-1 and TRBJ2-1 gives the whole variable domain KAGVTQTPRYLIKTRGQQVTLSCSPISGHRSVSWYQQTPGQGLQFLFEYFSETQRNKGNFPGRFSGRQFSNSRSEMNVSTLELGDSALYLCASSPQGSSYNEQFFGPGTRLTVL.

Only a few counts were recorded for this clonotype. The CDR3 DNA reads as TGTGCCAGCAGTTTATCCCACACCTACGAGCAGTACTTC. Protein sequence: CASSLSHTYEQYF. The chain employs TRBV12-3 or TRBV12-4 and TRBJ2-7; D gene ambiguous. Trimming left V 2 bases short and J 2 bases short, with 7 bases between. The CDR3 spans 13 residues.

The table lists this clonotype with a few counts. V gene TRBV10-2 combines with J gene TRBJ2-7; D ambiguous. V was cut by 3 bases and J by 5 bases, with 5 bases left in between. Germline V gives CDR1 WSHSY, CDR2 SAAADI. The CDR3 runs to 11 residues. In DNA form, the CDR3 reads TGCGCCAGCAGTGACGGCCACGAGCAGTACTTC. It is translated as CASSDGHEQYF.

The V and J genes are TRBV5-1 and TRBJ1-4; the D is unclear. V was shortened by 0 bases and J by 0 bases, with 9 bases between the two germline ends. The CDR3 is 16 residues long. The germline V gene encodes CDR1 SGHRS and CDR2 YFSETQ. The CDR3 sequence is CASSLGTRATNEKLFF. CDR3 nucleotides: TGCGCCAGCAGCTTGGGGACCAGAGCAACTAATGAAAAACTGTTTTTT.

This clonotype was counted between two and nine times. The V and J genes are TRBV12-3 or TRBV12-4 and TRBJ2-7, with a weak D call TRBD2 (6 bases). The CDR3 is 15 amino acids. Trimming shortened V by 6 bases and J by 5 bases, and 20 bases separated the two germline ends. The CDR3 region is CASSISSGDWDEQYF. CDR3 nucleotides: TGTGCCAGCAGCATATCGTCGGGGGATTGGGACGAGCAGTACTTC.

As DNA, the CDR3 is TGCAGTGCTAGGGACGCGGACCGGGGCAATCAGCCCCAGCATTTT. Its translation is CSARDADRGNQPQHF. The V call is TRBV20-1, the J call TRBJ1-5; D remains ambiguous. Per germline, CDR1 DFQATT and CDR2 SNEGSKA (reference sequence). V lost 3 bases and J 2 bases, leaving 14 bases between the germline ends. The CDR3 contains 15 residues.

The rearrangement links TRBV7-6 to TRBJ1-4, with 8 positions matching TRBD1. Trimming cost V 5 bases and J 8 bases; bases outside gene matches: 7. The germline gives CDR1 SGHVS, CDR2 FNYEAQ. The CDR3 covers 14 residues. The CDR3 loop is CASSPRGPWEKLFF. DNA of the CDR3: TGTGCCAGCAGCCCCAGGGGGCCCTGGGAAAAACTGTTTTTT. Full variable domain (missing parts from reference TRBV7-6 and TRBJ1-4): GAGVSQSPRYKVTKRGQDVALRCDPISGHVSLYWYRQALGQGPEFLTYFNYEAQQDKSGLPNDRFSAERPEGSISTLTIQRTEQRDSAMYRCASSPRGPWEKLFFGSGTQLSVL.

This clonotype appeared a few times. V is TRBV5-6 and J is TRBJ2-5, with TRBD2 identical over 16 bases. Germline CDR1 reads SGHDT; CDR2 reads YYEEEE. The length of the CDR3 is 16 residues. The V gene end was trimmed by 4 bases and the J gene end by 5 bases; junction bases not matched to a gene: 5. CDR3 bases: TGTGCCAGCAGCGAGGGACTAGCGGGGGGGCAGGAGACCCAGTACTTC. This gives the protein CASSEGLAGGQETQYF. The entire variable domain, with the rest obtained from reference TRBV5-6 and TRBJ2-5, is as follows: DAGVTQSPTHLIKTRGQQVTLRCSPKSGHDTVSWYQQALGQGPQFIFQYYEEEERQRGNFPDRFSGHQFPNYSSELNVNALLLGDSALYLCASSEGLAGGQETQYFGPGTRLLVL.

This clonotype was seen a few times. This chain links TRBV20-1 with TRBJ2-1, with D perhaps matching TRBD1 or TRBD2 (5 bases each). The V and J ends lost 4 bases and 5 bases respectively, with 15 bases between them. The CDR3 length is 14 residues. CDR1 DFQATT and CDR2 SNEGSKA come from the germline V gene (reference sequence). The CDR3 nucleotides are TGCAGTGCTACCGGACACCGAGGGGACAATGAGCAGTTCTTC. Translated: CSATGHRGDNEQFF.